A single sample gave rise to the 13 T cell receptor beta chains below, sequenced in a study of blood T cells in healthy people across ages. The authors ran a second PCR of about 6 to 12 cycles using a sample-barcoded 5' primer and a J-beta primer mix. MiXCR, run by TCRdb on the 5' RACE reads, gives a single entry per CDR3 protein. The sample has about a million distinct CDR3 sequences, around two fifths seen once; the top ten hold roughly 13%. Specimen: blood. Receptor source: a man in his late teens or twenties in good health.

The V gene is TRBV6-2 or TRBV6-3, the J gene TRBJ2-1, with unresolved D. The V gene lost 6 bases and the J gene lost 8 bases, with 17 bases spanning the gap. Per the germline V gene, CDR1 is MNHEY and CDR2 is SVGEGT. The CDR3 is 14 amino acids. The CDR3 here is CASRTHDRNYEQFF. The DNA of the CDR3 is TGTGCCAGCAGGACCCACGACCGTAATTATGAGCAGTTCTTC.

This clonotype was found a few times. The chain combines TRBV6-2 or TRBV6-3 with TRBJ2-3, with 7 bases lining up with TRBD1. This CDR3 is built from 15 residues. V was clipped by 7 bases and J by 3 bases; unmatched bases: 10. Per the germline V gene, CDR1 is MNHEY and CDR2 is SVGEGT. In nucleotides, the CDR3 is TGTGCCAGCACCCCAGCAAACAGGGGTACAGATACGCAGTATTTT. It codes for CASTPANRGTDTQYF.

As DNA, the CDR3 is TGTGCCAGCAGCTTCCCTGCCACCTTGGACAAAAACATTCAGTACTTC. Translating it yields CASSFPATLDKNIQYF. This sequence joins TRBV7-9 and TRBJ2-4; D gene unclear. This CDR3 has 16 amino acids. V was shortened by 3 bases and J by 3 bases, with 15 bases between the two germline ends. Looked up from germline, CDR1 is SEHNR and CDR2 is FQNEAQ (reference sequence).

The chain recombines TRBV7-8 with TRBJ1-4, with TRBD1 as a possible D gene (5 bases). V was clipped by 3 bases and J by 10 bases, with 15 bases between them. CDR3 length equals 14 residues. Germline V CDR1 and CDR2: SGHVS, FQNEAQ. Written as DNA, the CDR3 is TGTGCCAGCAGCTTGGGACGGGAGGGAGGAAAACTGTTTTTT. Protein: CASSLGREGGKLFF.

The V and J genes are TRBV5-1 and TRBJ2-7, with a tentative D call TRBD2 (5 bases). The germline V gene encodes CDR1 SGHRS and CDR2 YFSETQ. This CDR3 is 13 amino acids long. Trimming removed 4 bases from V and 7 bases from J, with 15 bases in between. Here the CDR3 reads CASSDLTRDEQYF. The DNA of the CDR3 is TGCGCCAGCAGCGATCTTACTAGGGATGAGCAGTACTTC.

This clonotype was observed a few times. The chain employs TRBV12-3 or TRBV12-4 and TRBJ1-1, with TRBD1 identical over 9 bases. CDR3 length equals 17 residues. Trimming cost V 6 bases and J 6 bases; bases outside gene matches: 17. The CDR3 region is CASSPPRDRDFESEAFF. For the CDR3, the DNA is TGTGCCAGCAGCCCCCCCCGGGACAGGGATTTTGAATCTGAAGCTTTCTTT.

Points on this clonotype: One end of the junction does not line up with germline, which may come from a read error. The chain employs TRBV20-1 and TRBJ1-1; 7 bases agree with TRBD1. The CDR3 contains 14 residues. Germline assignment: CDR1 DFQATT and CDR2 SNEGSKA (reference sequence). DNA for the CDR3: TGCAGTGCTAGTACTGACAGGGAGAACACTGGAGCTTTCTTT. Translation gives CSASTDRENTGAFF.

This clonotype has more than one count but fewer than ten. CDR3: CASSYSPGFYGYTF. The CDR3 DNA reads TGTGCCAGCAGTTACTCCCCAGGGTTTTATGGCTACACCTTC. The chain employs TRBV6-5 and TRBJ1-2; a possible D gene is TRBD1 (5 bases). The germline gives CDR1 MNHEY, CDR2 SVGAGI. The CDR3 is 14 residues long. The V and J ends lost 0 bases and 5 bases respectively, with 10 bases between them.

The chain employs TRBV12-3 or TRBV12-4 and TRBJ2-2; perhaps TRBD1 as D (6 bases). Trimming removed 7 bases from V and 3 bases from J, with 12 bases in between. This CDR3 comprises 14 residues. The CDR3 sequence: CASNTGLDTGELFF. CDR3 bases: TGTGCCAGCAATACAGGGCTGGACACCGGGGAGCTGTTTTTT.

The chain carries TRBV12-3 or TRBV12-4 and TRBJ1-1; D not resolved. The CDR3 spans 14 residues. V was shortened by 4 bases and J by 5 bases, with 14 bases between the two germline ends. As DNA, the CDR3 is TGTGCCAGCAGTTCAAGAGGTCCAAAAACTGAAGCTTTCTTT. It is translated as CASSSRGPKTEAFF.

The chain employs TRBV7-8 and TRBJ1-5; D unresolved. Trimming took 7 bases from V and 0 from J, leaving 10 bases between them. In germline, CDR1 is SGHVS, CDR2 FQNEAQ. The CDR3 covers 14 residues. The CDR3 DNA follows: TGTGCCAGCAACCCAGATAATAGCAATCAGCCCCAGCATTTT. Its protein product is CASNPDNSNQPQHF.

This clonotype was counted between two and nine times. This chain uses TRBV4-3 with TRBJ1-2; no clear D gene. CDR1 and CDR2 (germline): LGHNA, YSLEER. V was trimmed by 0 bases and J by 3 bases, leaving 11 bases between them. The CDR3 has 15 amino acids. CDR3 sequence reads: CASSQDLESDYGYTF. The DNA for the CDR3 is TGCGCCAGCAGCCAAGATCTTGAGTCGGACTATGGCTACACCTTC.

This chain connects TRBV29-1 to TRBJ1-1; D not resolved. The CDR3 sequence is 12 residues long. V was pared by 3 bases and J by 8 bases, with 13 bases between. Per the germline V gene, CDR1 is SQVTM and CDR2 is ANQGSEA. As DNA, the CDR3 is TGCAGCGTTGATCGAGGTCCAAGCGAAGCTTTCTTT. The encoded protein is CSVDRGPSEAFF.